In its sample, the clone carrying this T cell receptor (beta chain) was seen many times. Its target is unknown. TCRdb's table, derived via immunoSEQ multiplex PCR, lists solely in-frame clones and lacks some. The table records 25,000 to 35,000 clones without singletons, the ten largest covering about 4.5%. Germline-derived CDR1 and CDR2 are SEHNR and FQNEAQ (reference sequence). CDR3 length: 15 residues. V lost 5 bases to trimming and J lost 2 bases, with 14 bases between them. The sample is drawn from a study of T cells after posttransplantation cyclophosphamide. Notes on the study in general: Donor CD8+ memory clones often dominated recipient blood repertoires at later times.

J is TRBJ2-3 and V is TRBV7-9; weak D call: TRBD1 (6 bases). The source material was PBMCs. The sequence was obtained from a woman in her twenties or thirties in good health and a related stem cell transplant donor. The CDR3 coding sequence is TGTGCCAGCAGCCACCCCCGGGACAACACAGATACGCAGTATTTT. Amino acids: CASSHPRDNTDTQYF.